This record looks at one T cell receptor (beta chain) sequence and its context. Its antigen is still unknown. This entry belongs to a study of blood T cells in healthy people across ages. Sample-barcoded 5' priming and a J-beta primer mix drove a second PCR of roughly 7 to 11 cycles. Using its own MiXCR run on the 5' RACE reads, TCRdb lists one record per CDR3 protein. The table lists 800,000 to 1,300,000 distinct CDR3 sequences, approximately 25% of them singletons, with around 0.75% in the top ten. Study-wide points: Higher diversity and more naive CD4+ cells were features of long-lived donors, compared to aged donors. One million T cells yielded diversity estimates that were considered underestimates.

Each sample had at least 6 million PBMCs isolated. At least 5 micrograms of total RNA were extracted per sample. The CDR3 loop spans 15 amino acids. The germline V gene encodes CDR1 DFQATT and CDR2 SNEGSKA (reference sequence). Trimming removed 0 bases at V and 6 bases at J, with 15 bases between. This sample also appeared in a second study, on T cells of mothers and their children.

V is TRBV20-1 and J is TRBJ2-1; D uncertain. The receptor was isolated from a girl aged 2-15 years in good health. Sequencing input: blood. This CDR3 is CSARDTVEPVNEQFF. CDR3 nucleotides: TGCAGTGCTAGAGATACCGTGGAACCGGTCAATGAGCAGTTCTTC.